This T cell receptor beta chain was retrieved from a study of blood T cell repertoires in COVID-19. Overall study context: Samples representing acute and convalescent COVID-19 were sourced from the United States, Italy and Spain. PBMCs, B-cell-depleted T cells, or T cells provided the cDNA or gDNA that made up the material.

Sequencing was performed with immunoSEQ multiplex PCR; in TCRdb, only in-frame clones are kept and a portion is missing. The data contain 45,000 to 60,000 clones, 80% to 90% of them singletons. The material sequenced was peripheral blood. The TCR sequence derives from a man aged 60 to 69 with acute or convalescent COVID-19.

In nucleotides, the CDR3 is TGTGCCAGCAGTTTGGGGGGTATTCAGCCCCAGCATTTT. Translating gives CASSLGGIQPQHF. This chain links TRBV12-3 or TRBV12-4 with TRBJ1-5; D possibly corresponds to TRBD1 (5 bases). This CDR3 region has 13 residues. The V end was cut by 3 bases, the J end by 6 bases, with 9 bases between.